The clone carrying this T cell receptor beta chain was picked up one time. What it binds is not known. Second-dose recipients at about 4 or about 12 weeks were treated as one pooled group. These data come from a study of T cell responses to AZD1222 COVID-19 vaccine. Regarding the study as a whole: Unmutated variant regions are reportedly the target of nearly half of TCRs that are spike-specific. Spike-specific TCR repertoires showed rising breadth and depth after two AZD1222 doses.

Produced via immunoSEQ multiplex PCR; TCRdb's table is partial and in-frame only. The sample carries roughly 150,000 clones, 94% recorded once. The source is an adult who received the AZD1222 COVID-19 vaccine. The sequencing here drew on peripheral blood, taken 28 days after the second AZD1222 dose.

The CDR3 protein is CASSLASGRNNEQFF. The CDR3, as DNA: TGTGCCAGCAGCTTAGCGTCCGGGAGAAACAATGAGCAGTTCTTC. The chain employs TRBV7-6 and TRBJ2-1; D is perhaps TRBD2 (6 bases). This CDR3 is 15 amino acids long. Trimming took off 0 bases at V and 5 bases at J, with 11 bases between the two ends. Germline values: CDR1 SGHVS, CDR2 FNYEAQ.